Below, 32 T cell receptor beta chains from the same sample are listed, as sequenced in a study of type 1 regulatory T cells. One entry per CDR3 protein results from TCRdb running MiXCR on the reads. The profile covers roughly 67,000 distinct CDR3 sequences, with nearly 65% appearing a single time and 6.5% to 8.5% taken by the ten largest. Which antigens these TCRs recognize remains unknown. Material for sequencing was cultured T cells, either the whole culture or a sorted T cell fraction (not recorded which). Stated subset: Tr1-enriched cell product generated in vitro against host alloantigens. The receptor set was obtained from a human donor in good health.

CDR3 DNA sequence: TGTGCCAGCAGCCAAGTCGGTAGCGCATTCTACGAGCAGTACTTC. Translation: CASSQVGSAFYEQYF. The chain has TRBV3-1 and TRBJ2-7; D perhaps matches TRBD2 (5 bases). Trimming took 1 base from V and 3 from J, leaving 13 bases between them. Germline V lookup: CDR1 LGHDT, CDR2 YNNKEL (reference sequence). This CDR3 region has 15 residues.

This chain's CDR3 is CASSFGGKETQYF. The CDR3 nucleotides read TGCGCCAGCAGCTTCGGCGGAAAAGAGACCCAGTACTTC. The rearrangement links TRBV5-1 to TRBJ2-5; D unclear. CDR1 SGHRS and CDR2 YFSETQ come from the germline V gene. Trimming took off 2 bases at V and 3 bases at J, with 8 bases between the two ends. This CDR3 region has 13 residues.

The V and J genes are TRBV28 and TRBJ2-1; D is perhaps TRBD2 (6 bases). V was shortened by 4 bases and J by 7 bases, with 17 bases between the two germline ends. The germline V gene has CDR1 MDHEN and CDR2 SYDVKM. The CDR3 runs to 15 residues. CDR3 nucleotides: TGTGCCAGCAGTTCCACCACGGGCGGGAATAATGAGCAGTTCTTC. Encoded protein: CASSSTTGGNNEQFF.

The chain employs TRBV4-3 and TRBJ2-7; tentatively, D is TRBD2 (6 bases). With 4 bases removed from V and 1 base from J, the gap between germline ends came to 11 bases. The CDR3 length is 14 residues. Germline V gives CDR1 LGHNA, CDR2 YSLEER. The CDR3 loop reads CASSRGLQSYEQYF. In nucleotides, the CDR3 is TGCGCCAGCAGCCGGGGACTGCAATCCTACGAGCAGTACTTC.

The rearrangement links TRBV5-1 to TRBJ2-1, with D perhaps TRBD1 or TRBD2 (5 bases each). Per the germline V gene, CDR1 is SGHRS and CDR2 is YFSETQ. This CDR3 has 14 amino acids. Trimming removed 5 bases at V and 9 bases at J, with 18 bases between. The CDR3 protein is CASSLGLVGTEQFF. Written as DNA, the CDR3 is TGCGCCAGCAGTCTCGGACTTGTCGGGACTGAGCAGTTCTTC.

The chain carries TRBV10-2 and TRBJ2-3; 9 positions agree with TRBD2. The CDR3 sequence is 15 residues long. CDR1 is WSHSY, CDR2 SAAADI, per germline. The V gene end was trimmed by 8 bases and the J gene end by 4 bases; junction bases not matched to a gene: 10. The CDR3 spells CASGPGLAFADTQYF. The CDR3 DNA follows: TGCGCCAGCGGACCGGGACTAGCTTTTGCAGATACGCAGTATTTT.

The chain uses TRBV20-1 and TRBJ2-7; tentative D call: TRBD1 (6 bases). Deletions cut 3 bases from V and 0 bases from J, with 9 bases between. This CDR3 contains 13 residues. Germline V lookup: CDR1 DFQATT, CDR2 SNEGSKA (reference sequence). The CDR3 nucleotides read TGCAGTGCTAGCGGACAGAGCTCCTACGAGCAGTACTTC. Translation gives CSASGQSSYEQYF.

The chain employs TRBV19 and TRBJ2-5; weak D call: TRBD2 (5 bases). The CDR3 runs 14 residues. V was clipped by 6 bases and J by 4 bases, with 15 bases between them. Per germline, CDR1 LNHDA and CDR2 SQIVND (reference sequence). The DNA for the CDR3 is TGTGCCAGTAGCCACGGTCAAGGAGGAGAGACCCAGTACTTC. This gives the protein CASSHGQGGETQYF.

A few counts support this clonotype. CDR3 DNA: TGTGCCATCAGCAGAGCGGGATTGGAGACCCAGTACTTC. Its protein is CAISRAGLETQYF. This chain uses TRBV10-3 with TRBJ2-5; TRBD2 aligns across 7 bases. The CDR3 has 13 amino acids. Germline values: CDR1 ENHRY, CDR2 SYGVKD. The J segment lost 5 bases and the V segment lost 6 bases, leaving 6 bases of the junction unmatched.

The chain has TRBV5-1 and TRBJ2-5, with 9 bases identical to TRBD1. Per the germline V gene, CDR1 is SGHRS and CDR2 is YFSETQ. With 3 bases clipped from V and 4 bases from J, the junction kept 13 bases outside the gene matches. This CDR3 is built from 17 residues. The CDR3 bases are TGCGCCAGCAGCTCCACCCGCCCAAAGACAGGGGGAGAGACCCAGTACTTC. Translating gives CASSSTRPKTGGETQYF.

The rearrangement joins TRBV30 to TRBJ2-3, with 12 bases matching TRBD2. The CDR3 has 14 residues. V shed 3 bases and J 5 bases; nucleotides not matched to a gene: 3. CDR1 is GTSNPN and CDR2 is SVGIG in the germline V gene (reference sequence). CDR3 nucleotides: TGTGCCTGGAGCCTAGCGGGAGGGGGAGATACGCAGTATTTT. Protein: CAWSLAGGGDTQYF.

This rearrangement joins TRBV18 to TRBJ1-5, with a possible D match to TRBD1 (5 bases). The V and J ends lost 3 bases and 5 bases respectively, with 14 bases between them. CDR3 length: 15 residues. Germline CDR1 and CDR2: KGHSH and LQKENI. Written as DNA, the CDR3 is TGTGCCAGCTCACCCGGGGCAGGCGGAGATCAGCCCCAGCATTTT. Translating it yields CASSPGAGGDQPQHF. Full variable domain (outside the CDR3, taken from reference TRBV18 and TRBJ1-5): NAGVMQNPRHLVRRRGQEARLRCSPMKGHSHVYWYRQLPEEGLKFMVYLQKENIIDESGMPKERFSAEFPKEGPSILRIQQVVRGDSAAYFCASSPGAGGDQPQHFGDGTRLSIL.

This clonotype was observed a single time. The chain has TRBV29-1 and TRBJ2-7, with TRBD2 as a possible D gene (5 bases). Between the trimmed V and J ends, which lost 5 bases and 1 base, there was a span of 9 bases. Germline-derived CDR1 and CDR2 are SQVTM and ANQGSEA. The CDR3 covers 12 residues. CDR3 coding DNA: TGCAGCGTTCTTGCGGGTTCCTACGAGCAGTACTTC. Translating it yields CSVLAGSYEQYF.

This clonotype was seen ten or more times. CDR3 protein: CASRGLAGGRGYEQYF. The CDR3 nucleotides are TGTGCCAGCAGGGGACTAGCGGGAGGCCGGGGGTACGAGCAGTACTTC. The V and J genes are TRBV6-1 and TRBJ2-7; 15 nucleotides match TRBD2. With V trimmed by 6 bases and J by 4 bases, 7 bases remained unmatched. Germline CDR1 MNHNS, CDR2 SASEGT. The CDR3 length is 16 residues.

This chain links TRBV19 with TRBJ2-7; D is perhaps TRBD1 (5 bases). In germline, CDR1 is LNHDA, CDR2 SQIVND (reference sequence). The V end lost 3 bases, the J end lost 3 bases, and 15 bases lay between the germline ends. This CDR3 spans 15 amino acids. The DNA of the CDR3 is TGTGCCAGTAGTATCGATGGGGCAGGTCTCTACGAGCAGTACTTC. As protein: CASSIDGAGLYEQYF.

The CDR3 loop reads CSVEARLGGEQFF. DNA for the CDR3: TGCAGCGTTGAAGCCAGACTAGGGGGTGAGCAGTTCTTC. V gene TRBV29-1 combines with J gene TRBJ2-1, with D perhaps matching TRBD1 or TRBD2 (6 bases each). V shed 1 base and J shed 9 bases, with 13 bases lying between them. CDR1 and CDR2 from the germline V gene are SQVTM and ANQGSEA. The length of the CDR3 is 13 residues.

The rearrangement uses TRBV4-1 and TRBJ2-3, with D unresolved. V was pared by 4 bases and J by 2 bases, with 10 bases between. The CDR3 is 14 amino acids. Germline V gene sequence: CDR1 MGHRA, CDR2 YSYEKL. The CDR3 DNA reads as TGCGCCAGCAGCCCCGTCCGGGCCACAGATACGCAGTATTTT. Encoded protein: CASSPVRATDTQYF.

This sequence joins TRBV29-1 and TRBJ2-7; the D gene could be TRBD1 or TRBD2 (5 bases each). Per germline, CDR1 SQVTM and CDR2 ANQGSEA. V lost 4 bases, J lost 2 bases, and 9 bases lay in between. The CDR3 loop spans 12 amino acids. This CDR3 is CSVGDGPYEQYF. In DNA form, the CDR3 reads TGCAGCGTTGGGGACGGACCCTACGAGCAGTACTTC.

The table lists this clonotype with a few counts. This chain links TRBV14 with TRBJ2-5; no clear D. V shed 4 bases and J shed 0 bases, with 9 bases lying between them. Germline-derived CDR1 and CDR2 are SGHDN and FVKESK. The CDR3 length is 14 residues. CDR3 loop: CASSLLMYQETQYF. The CDR3 bases are TGTGCCAGCAGCCTCCTTATGTACCAAGAGACCCAGTACTTC.

This chain joins TRBV24-1 and TRBJ2-1, with D perhaps matching TRBD2 (5 bases). The germline V gene has CDR1 KGHDR and CDR2 SFDVKD. The CDR3 is made up of 17 amino acids. V lost 3 bases to trimming and J lost 6 bases, with 20 bases between them. CDR3 sequence reads: CATSDGRSGKATNEQFF. The CDR3, as DNA: TGTGCCACCAGTGATGGCCGTTCGGGGAAAGCCACCAATGAGCAGTTCTTC.

This sequence joins TRBV28 and TRBJ2-4; 9 positions match TRBD1. With 6 bases clipped from V and 6 bases from J, the junction kept 9 bases outside the gene matches. Germline V gives CDR1 MDHEN, CDR2 SYDVKM. The CDR3 has 15 residues. CDR3 coding DNA: TGTGCCAGCAGCCAGGGACAGGGAAGGGTAAACATTCAGTACTTC. Translation: CASSQGQGRVNIQYF.

J is TRBJ1-6 and V is TRBV20-1; 9 bases match TRBD1. V lost 5 bases to trimming and J lost 7 bases; unmatched junction nucleotides: 6. This CDR3 contains 14 residues. The V gene's germline CDR1 is DFQATT and CDR2 SNEGSKA (reference sequence). The CDR3: CSAARDRANSPLHF. In DNA, the CDR3 is TGCAGTGCTGCCCGGGACAGGGCCAATTCACCCCTCCACTTT.

A single count supports this clonotype. The V gene is TRBV19, the J gene TRBJ2-5; weak D call: TRBD2 (6 bases). Germline V gene lookup returns CDR1 LNHDA and CDR2 SQIVND (reference sequence). This CDR3 has 14 amino acids. V lost 3 bases and J 5 bases, leaving 13 bases between the germline ends. In nucleotides, the CDR3 is TGTGCCAGTAGTATTCGGGGGAGCGGTGAGACCCAGTACTTC. Its translation is CASSIRGSGETQYF.

This clonotype was counted only a few times. This chain joins TRBV20-1 and TRBJ2-1; D gene uncertain. The V end lost 6 bases, the J end lost 8 bases, and 11 bases lay between the germline ends. Per the germline V gene, CDR1 is DFQATT and CDR2 is SNEGSKA (reference sequence). CDR3 size: 11 residues. CDR3 bases: TGCAGTGCCCTAAGCAGCGATGAGCAGTTCTTC. Translating gives CSALSSDEQFF.

This chain connects TRBV12-3 or TRBV12-4 to TRBJ2-7; D remains ambiguous. Trimming cost V 4 bases and J 6 bases, with 7 bases left between them. This CDR3 is 11 amino acids long. Here the CDR3 reads CASSWRREQYF. Written as DNA, the CDR3 is TGTGCCAGCAGTTGGCGGCGCGAGCAGTACTTC.

The count of this clonotype is one. V gene TRBV20-1 combines with J gene TRBJ2-7; D unresolved. Trimming pared 6 bases from V and 5 bases from J, leaving 14 bases between. The CDR3 runs to 12 residues. Germline assignment: CDR1 DFQATT and CDR2 SNEGSKA (reference sequence). CDR3 sequence (DNA): TGCAGTGCCAAAACTTATTCCCACGAGCAGTACTTC. It encodes CSAKTYSHEQYF.

The rearrangement links TRBV6-5 to TRBJ2-3; maybe TRBD2 (5 bases). V lost 6 bases, J lost 4 bases, and 11 bases lay in between. This CDR3 has 13 residues. Germline CDR1 is MNHEY and CDR2 is SVGAGI. The DNA of the CDR3 is TGTGCCAGCAGCGCGTTAGCGTCAGATACGCAGTATTTT. Translated: CASSALASDTQYF.

This sequence joins TRBV20-1 and TRBJ1-1; D is unresolved. CDR3 length: 11 residues. Trimming shortened V by 0 bases and J by 11 bases, and 10 bases separated the two germline ends. Germline V gene lookup returns CDR1 DFQATT and CDR2 SNEGSKA (reference sequence). This CDR3 reads CSARDRPGAFF. CDR3 DNA: TGCAGTGCTAGAGATCGGCCTGGGGCTTTCTTT.

CDR3 residues: CSAPRSGTGRTDTQYF. CDR3 sequence (DNA): TGCAGTGCTCCCCGATCCGGGACAGGGCGCACAGATACGCAGTATTTT. The V and J genes are TRBV20-1 and TRBJ2-3; 9 nucleotides line up with TRBD1. CDR1 is DFQATT and CDR2 is SNEGSKA in the germline V gene (reference sequence). This CDR3 spans 16 amino acids. V lost 5 bases and J lost 1; bases outside the gene matches: 10.

The chain is built from TRBV28 and TRBJ2-6, with D unclear. Germline lookup yields CDR1 MDHEN and CDR2 SYDVKM. This CDR3 has 14 amino acids. The V and J ends lost 5 bases and 0 bases respectively, with 5 bases between them. The CDR3 region is CASSVSSGANVLTF. In DNA, the CDR3 is TGTGCCAGCAGTGTGAGCTCTGGGGCCAACGTCCTGACTTTC.

The gene calls are TRBV14 and TRBJ2-1; weak D call: TRBD2 (6 bases). The ends were cut back, 1 base at V and 6 bases at J, with 16 bases in the middle. The CDR3 length is 16 residues. Per germline, CDR1 SGHDN and CDR2 FVKESK. The CDR3 DNA is TGTGCCAGCAGCCAAGGGCTCGGGAGTGGGAGCAATGAGCAGTTCTTC. As protein: CASSQGLGSGSNEQFF.

The chain has TRBV29-1 and TRBJ1-1; possibly TRBD1 for D (5 bases). Germline values: CDR1 SQVTM, CDR2 ANQGSEA. The CDR3 length is 14 residues. The V end was cut by 5 bases, the J end by 1 base, with 14 bases between. CDR3 loop: CSVRRQDTNTEAFF. In DNA, the CDR3 is TGCAGCGTTCGTAGGCAGGACACGAACACTGAAGCTTTCTTT.